Shown below are 26 T cell receptor beta chains from a single sample sequenced in a study of cytomegalovirus exposure and HLA in healthy donors. Researchers ran the PCR with 60 Vbeta and 13 Jbeta primers. Generated by immunoSEQ multiplex PCR, the TCRdb table keeps only in-frame clones and is missing some. This sample has about 55,000 clones; 75% to 85% occur once, and the top ten carry roughly 1.5%. Specimen: PBMCs. The receptor set was obtained from a female donor in good health and CMV-seronegative.

CDR3 nucleotide sequence: TGTGCCAGCAGCTTATACTGGAGCGGTGCCTACAATGAGCAGTTCTTC. Encoded protein: CASSLYWSGAYNEQFF. The chain links TRBV11-2 to TRBJ2-1; D perhaps matches TRBD2 (5 bases). The germline V gene has CDR1 SGHAT and CDR2 FQNNGV. V lost 2 bases and J 2 bases, leaving 13 bases between the germline ends. The CDR3 extends over 16 amino acids.

This chain uses TRBV6-5 with TRBJ1-6; a weak D match, TRBD1 (5 bases). The CDR3 is 16 amino acids. The ends were cut back, 2 bases at V and 7 bases at J, with 15 bases in the middle. Germline V gene lookup returns CDR1 MNHEY and CDR2 SVGAGI. CDR3 residues: CASSYGFEYRNSPLHF. The CDR3 DNA sequence: TGTGCCAGCAGTTACGGGTTTGAATACAGGAATTCACCCCTCCACTTT.

Notes on this clone: This same CDR3 is encoded by further DNA sequences in the sample. Here the CDR3 DNA reads TGCGCCAGCAGCTCCGGACAGGGCCGAGAGACCCAGTACTTC. Protein: CASSSGQGRETQYF. The genes are TRBV5-1 and TRBJ2-5, with 8 bases matching TRBD1. The germline gives CDR1 SGHRS, CDR2 YFSETQ. J gave up 4 bases and V 3 bases, and 5 bases lay outside the gene matches. This CDR3 is 14 amino acids long.

This clone was seen once. V gene TRBV2 combines with J gene TRBJ1-3, with 10 positions matching TRBD1. CDR3 size: 16 residues. J was trimmed by 0 bases and V by 8 bases; bases with no gene match: 7. Germline V CDR1 and CDR2: SNHLY, FYNNEI. CDR3 DNA: TGTGCCAGCGAAAAGGGACAGGGGTTCTCTGGAAACACCATATATTTT. This encodes CASEKGQGFSGNTIYF.

The V gene is TRBV6-5, the J gene TRBJ1-2; TRBD1 is a possible D gene (6 bases). V was cut by 3 bases and J by 8 bases, with 16 bases left in between. The CDR3 is 14 amino acids. Looked up from germline, CDR1 is MNHEY and CDR2 is SVGAGI. The CDR3 DNA is TGTGCCAGCAGTTATGGGACATCAAAGTGGGGCTACACCTTC. It yields the protein CASSYGTSKWGYTF.

Details on this clone: Relative to the germline gene, one junction end is altered; a read error may explain this. The sample carries other DNA sequences with the same CDR3. The CDR3 DNA is TGTGCCTGGGGGCGGGGGGGGGACACCGGGGAACTGTTTTTT. This gives the protein CAWGRGGDTGELFF. The chain carries TRBV30 and TRBJ2-2; 9 positions agree with TRBD2. The CDR3 loop spans 14 amino acids. CDR1 and CDR2 from the germline V gene are GTSNPN and SVGIG (reference sequence). The full variable domain, its missing parts supplied by reference TRBV30 and TRBJ2-2, is SQTIHQWPATLVQPVGSPLSLECTVEGTSNPNLYWYRQAAGRGLQLLFYSVGIGQISSEVPQNLSASRPQDRQFILSSKKLLLSDSGFYLCAWGRGGDTGELFFGEGSRLTVL.

This chain joins TRBV23-1 and TRBJ1-5; D perhaps matches TRBD1 (5 bases). TRBV23-1 is an ORF, and what it does is uncertain. The CDR3 length is 15 residues. V was cut by 0 bases and J by 6 bases, with 12 bases left in between. The CDR3 DNA is TGCGCCAGCAGTCAATCTTGGGGCGACAGTCAGCCCCAGCATTTT. It encodes CASSQSWGDSQPQHF.

This chain connects TRBV7-9 to TRBJ1-1; D remains ambiguous. Germline lookup yields CDR1 SEHNR and CDR2 FQNEAQ (reference sequence). This CDR3 region has 16 residues. Trimming removed 4 bases at V and 0 bases at J, with 15 bases between. The CDR3 DNA is TGTGCCAGCAGCTCGCCGGGCGGACTCCTGAACACTGAAGCTTTCTTT. This codes for CASSSPGGLLNTEAFF.

The chain employs TRBV7-2 and TRBJ2-5; D not resolved. The end of the DNA fits TRBJ2-7 better, so the J call may be wrong. The length of the CDR3 is 15 residues. Germline V gene sequence: CDR1 SGHTA, CDR2 FQGNSA. The CDR3 coding sequence is TGTGCCAGCAGCTTCGCGTCGGTGAGCTCCTACGAGCAGTACTTC. Amino acids: CASSFASVSSYEQYF.

Worth noting for this clone: The junction does not match germline at one end; this may be a read error. The chain joins TRBV29-1 to TRBJ1-1, with 8 bases identical to TRBD1. Looked up from germline, CDR1 is SQVTM and CDR2 is ANQGSEA. CDR3 length: 11 residues. In nucleotides, the CDR3 is TGCAGCGTAGAAGACAGGGGTTGGGCTTTCTTT. Translated: CSVEDRGWAFF.

This clone was seen only once. The V and J genes are TRBV5-1 and TRBJ2-7; D is unresolved. The CDR3 is 13 residues long. Trimming left V 2 bases short and J 5 bases short, with 11 bases between. Germline V lookup: CDR1 SGHRS, CDR2 YFSETQ. CDR3 region: CASSFDWQDEQYF. As DNA, the CDR3 is TGCGCCAGCAGCTTCGACTGGCAAGACGAGCAGTACTTC.

The J gene is TRBJ1-2, the V gene TRBV29-1; D is ambiguous. This CDR3 is built from 14 residues. V was pared by 4 bases and J by 5 bases, with 17 bases between. Germline V CDR1 and CDR2: SQVTM, ANQGSEA. The CDR3 protein is CSVARAADPYGYTF. Written as DNA, the CDR3 is TGCAGCGTTGCGCGGGCGGCAGATCCTTATGGCTACACCTTC.

J is TRBJ2-3 and V is TRBV6-4; 13 bases are shared with TRBD2. V was pared by 4 bases and J by 0 bases, with 10 bases of the junction left unmatched. Germline CDR1 MRHNA, CDR2 SNTAGT. CDR3 length: 19 residues. Here the CDR3 reads CASSASPGTSGASTDTQYF. CDR3 coding DNA: TGTGCCAGCAGTGCTAGCCCCGGGACTAGCGGGGCCAGCACAGATACGCAGTATTTT.

The chain links TRBV5-1 to TRBJ2-5; 9 nucleotides match TRBD2. The DNA end favors TRBJ2-7, so the J call may be wrong. This CDR3 spans 14 amino acids. CDR1 and CDR2 from the germline V gene are SGHRS and YFSETQ. The CDR3 reads CASSLAAGGSEQYF. The CDR3 nucleotides read TGCGCCAGCAGCTTGGCCGCGGGAGGGTCCGAGCAGTACTTC.

This chain connects TRBV11-2 to TRBJ1-4; possibly TRBD1 for D (5 bases). The CDR3 covers 17 residues. CDR1 and CDR2 from the germline V gene are SGHAT and FQNNGV. Trimming removed 1 base at V and 4 bases at J, with 16 bases between. CDR3 nucleotides: TGTGCCAGCAGCTTAGTGGGCAGGGCCGCCGTTAATGAAAAACTGTTTTTT. Amino acids: CASSLVGRAAVNEKLFF.

The V call is TRBV28, the J call TRBJ1-1; tentatively, D is TRBD1 (5 bases). V lost 4 bases, J lost 0 bases, and 9 bases lay in between. Germline V gene lookup returns CDR1 MDHEN and CDR2 SYDVKM. This CDR3 contains 14 residues. The CDR3 DNA follows: TGTGCCAGCAGTTCGGACACCTTGAACACTGAAGCTTTCTTT. As protein: CASSSDTLNTEAFF.

This clone was seen a few times. The chain joins TRBV7-2 to TRBJ1-1, with no clear D. V was clipped by 3 bases and J by 4 bases, with 15 bases between them. Germline V lookup: CDR1 SGHTA, CDR2 FQGNSA. This CDR3 has 15 amino acids. CDR3 amino acids: CASSFLPYGSTEAFF. The CDR3 DNA is TGTGCCAGCAGCTTCCTTCCATATGGGAGCACTGAAGCTTTCTTT.

The chain employs TRBV5-1 and TRBJ1-4; D is unclear. This CDR3 region has 15 residues. V lost 4 bases and J lost 7, with 17 bases in between. Looked up from germline, CDR1 is SGHRS and CDR2 is YFSETQ. The CDR3 spells CASSTNRSRGEKLFF. The CDR3 DNA sequence: TGCGCCAGCAGCACGAACAGATCCCGGGGTGAAAAACTGTTTTTT.

The chain uses TRBV15 and TRBJ1-4, with 8 bases matching TRBD1. V gave up 2 bases and J gave up 3 bases; unmatched junction bases: 2. Germline-derived CDR1 and CDR2 are LNHNV and YYDKDF (reference sequence). The CDR3 totals 15 residues. DNA of the CDR3: TGTGCCACCAGCAGAATGACAGGGGCTAATGAAAAACTGTTTTTT. Its protein is CATSRMTGANEKLFF.

The rearrangement joins TRBV11-2 to TRBJ1-6; 9 bases fit TRBD1. Trimming cost V 5 bases and J 10 bases; bases outside gene matches: 9. This CDR3 comprises 15 residues. Germline values: CDR1 SGHAT, CDR2 FQNNGV. CDR3 bases: TGTGCCAGCAGCCTTTGGACAGGGGATCACTCACCCCTCCACTTT. It specifies CASSLWTGDHSPLHF. The full variable domain, with the rest looked up from reference TRBV11-2 and TRBJ1-6, is EAGVAQSPRYKIIEKRQSVAFWCNPISGHATLYWYQQILGQGPKLLIQFQNNGVVDDSQLPKDRFSAERLKGVDSTLKIQPAKLEDSAVYLCASSLWTGDHSPLHFGNGTRLTVT.

The V call is TRBV2, the J call TRBJ1-1, with D possibly matching TRBD1 (5 bases). The V end was cut by 4 bases, the J end by 1 base, with 7 bases between. Germline V gene data show CDR1 as SNHLY and CDR2 as FYNNEI. This CDR3 contains 13 residues. The CDR3 spells CASSADRNTEAFF. CDR3 nucleotides: TGTGCCAGCAGTGCTGACAGGAACACTGAAGCTTTCTTT.

This clone came up once. V is TRBV27 and J is TRBJ1-1; 9 nucleotides agree with TRBD1. The CDR3 contains 15 residues. Unmatched junction bases numbered 5, after V lost 6 bases and J lost 0 bases. The germline gives CDR1 MNHEY, CDR2 SMNVEV (reference sequence). The CDR3 sequence: CASREQGAVNTEAFF. CDR3 bases: TGTGCCAGCAGGGAACAGGGGGCCGTGAACACTGAAGCTTTCTTT.

The chain employs TRBV6-5 and TRBJ1-1; D might be TRBD1 (5 bases). The CDR3 is made up of 15 amino acids. V lost 0 bases, J lost 1 base, and 9 bases lay in between. Per germline, CDR1 MNHEY and CDR2 SVGAGI. CDR3 DNA sequence: TGTGCCAGCAGTTACTCGCGGACATGGAACACTGAAGCTTTCTTT. Protein sequence: CASSYSRTWNTEAFF.

The chain has TRBV27 and TRBJ2-2; D is uncertain. This CDR3 is built from 14 residues. Germline V CDR1 and CDR2: MNHEY, SMNVEV (reference sequence). V was trimmed by 2 bases and J by 1 base, leaving 5 bases between them. The CDR3 is CASSLSLNTGELFF. In DNA, the CDR3 is TGTGCCAGCAGTTTAAGCTTGAACACCGGGGAGCTGTTTTTT.

The chain combines TRBV25-1 with TRBJ1-2; TRBD1 agrees at 7 bases. Per germline, CDR1 MGHDK and CDR2 SYGVNS. J was trimmed by 4 bases and V by 4 bases; bases with no gene match: 6. The CDR3 totals 14 residues. The CDR3 bases are TGTGCCAGCAGTGGAAACAGGGGATCCTATGGCTACACCTTC. This encodes CASSGNRGSYGYTF.

The rearrangement uses TRBV14 and TRBJ2-5; TRBD1 matches 10 bases. The V and J ends lost 5 bases and 4 bases, in that order; junction bases with no gene match: 4. Germline values: CDR1 SGHDN, CDR2 FVKESK. The length of the CDR3 is 14 residues. CDR3 protein: CASSKTGGIETQYF. The CDR3 nucleotides are TGTGCCAGCAGCAAGACAGGGGGCATAGAGACCCAGTACTTC.